This note documents a single TCR beta chain sequence. Antigen: not known. The V and J ends lost 0 bases and 6 bases respectively, with 14 bases between them. Germline assignment: CDR1 ENHRY and CDR2 SYGVKD. There are 16 residues in the CDR3. Sequencing in the ViraFEST assay came after antigen-specific CD4+ T cells had been expanded with viral peptide pools, which were used to stimulate PBMC. Following 10 days of culture, CD4+ T cells were isolated. Vaccine recipients lacked prior SARS-CoV-2 infection and had negative nucleocapsid antibodies. Half-medium replacement with IL-2 medium occurred on days 3 and 7. These data come from a study of vaccination effects on CD4 cells after COVID-19. Repertoires were generated with immunoSEQ multiplex PCR, while TCRdb's copy carries only in-frame clones and drops some. The repertoire holds tens of thousands of clones, with 55% to 75% as singletons.

This sequence originates from a human donor who received a COVID-19 vaccine. Sequencing was performed on CD4+ T cells from PBMCs cultured with SARS-CoV-2 spike peptides, taken before COVID-19 vaccination. This chain connects TRBV10-3 to TRBJ2-2; D tentatively fits TRBD1 or TRBD2 (5 bases each). CDR3 sequence reads: CAISESRGPGSGELFF. As DNA, the CDR3 is TGTGCCATCAGTGAGTCGAGAGGGCCAGGGTCCGGGGAGCTGTTTTTT.